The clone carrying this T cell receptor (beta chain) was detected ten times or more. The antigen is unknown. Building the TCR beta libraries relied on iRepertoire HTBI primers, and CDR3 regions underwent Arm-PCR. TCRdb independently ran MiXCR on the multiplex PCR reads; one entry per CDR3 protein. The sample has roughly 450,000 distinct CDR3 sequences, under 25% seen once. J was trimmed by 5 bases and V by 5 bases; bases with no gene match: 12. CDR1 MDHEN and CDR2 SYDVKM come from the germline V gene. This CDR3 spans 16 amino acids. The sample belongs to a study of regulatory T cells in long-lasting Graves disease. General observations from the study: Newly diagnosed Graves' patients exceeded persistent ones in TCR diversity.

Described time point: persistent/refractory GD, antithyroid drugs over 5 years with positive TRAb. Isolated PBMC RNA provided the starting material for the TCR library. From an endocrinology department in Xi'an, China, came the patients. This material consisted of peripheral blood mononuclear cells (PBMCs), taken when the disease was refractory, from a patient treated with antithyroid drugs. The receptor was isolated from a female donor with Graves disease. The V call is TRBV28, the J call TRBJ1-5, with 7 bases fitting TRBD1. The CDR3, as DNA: TGTGCCAGCAGTACAACCACGACAGGGACCGATCAGCCCCAGCATTTT. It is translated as CASSTTTTGTDQPQHF. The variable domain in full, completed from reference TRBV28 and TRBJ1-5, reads DVKVTQSSRYLVKRTGEKVFLECVQDMDHENMFWYRQDPGLGLRLIYFSYDVKMKEKGDIPEGYSVSREKKERFSLILESASTNQTSMYLCASSTTTTGTDQPQHFGDGTRLSIL.